These 21 T cell receptor beta chains were all obtained from the same sample, sequenced in a study of blood T cell repertoires in COVID-19 (dated by TCRdb to the early 2020s). The method behind the library was the immunoSEQ multiplex PCR assay. As stored in TCRdb, this immuneACCESS dataset retains in-frame rearrangements with V and J assigned. A fraction of the clones does not appear; measured against another copy, unresolved V genes explain less than half of the discrepancy, and the remainder lacks a known reason. The sample contains approximately 54,000 clones, 90% of them found a single time. The ten biggest clones cover 3.9% of the sample. Source material: peripheral blood. The source of these receptors is a man between 45 and 60 years old with acute or convalescent COVID-19.

This chain connects TRBV12-5 to TRBJ1-6; maybe TRBD1 (6 bases). CDR1 and CDR2 (germline): LGHNT, FRNRAP. CDR3 length: 17 amino acids. Between the trimmed V and J ends, which lost 1 base and 3 bases, there was a span of 13 bases. CDR3 in amino acids: CASGLGSGGSYNSPLHF. Here the CDR3 DNA reads TGTGCTAGTGGTTTGGGGTCGGGGGGCAGCTATAATTCACCCCTCCACTTT.

The chain uses TRBV19 and TRBJ2-5; 16 positions agree with TRBD2. Losses at the gene ends were 4 bases for V and 5 bases for J; bases not matched to a gene: 13. Germline CDR1 and CDR2: LNHDA and SQIVND (reference sequence). The CDR3 extends over 19 amino acids. The CDR3 coding sequence is TGTGCCAGTAGTACCCCCTTGGGGACTAGCGGGAGGGCCGATGAGACCCAGTACTTC. Protein: CASSTPLGTSGRADETQYF.

The gene calls are TRBV11-3 and TRBJ2-1, with 14 bases matching TRBD2. J was trimmed by 8 bases and V by 5 bases; bases with no gene match: 11. The length of the CDR3 is 17 residues. The germline V gene encodes CDR1 SGHNT and CDR2 YENEEA. The CDR3 here is CASSLSLGTSGSYEQFF. Here the CDR3 DNA reads TGTGCCAGCAGCCTCTCTTTGGGGACTAGCGGGAGCTATGAGCAGTTCTTC.

J is TRBJ2-3 and V is TRBV6-5; 9 positions match TRBD1. The germline V gene encodes CDR1 MNHEY and CDR2 SVGAGI. With 7 bases clipped from V and 0 bases from J, the junction kept 5 bases outside the gene matches. The CDR3 sequence is 15 residues long. CDR3 region: CASTKQGASTDTQYF. CDR3 sequence (DNA): TGTGCCAGCACTAAACAGGGGGCGAGCACAGATACGCAGTATTTT.

J is TRBJ1-6 and V is TRBV18, with a possible D match to TRBD1 (6 bases). The germline V gene has CDR1 KGHSH and CDR2 LQKENI. V lost 5 bases and J 6 bases, leaving 17 bases between the germline ends. This CDR3 contains 16 residues. CDR3 loop: CASSADRQKPNSPLHF. CDR3 bases: TGTGCCAGCTCAGCGGACAGACAAAAACCTAATTCACCCCTCCACTTT.

This rearrangement joins TRBV27 to TRBJ2-7; maybe TRBD2 (5 bases). This CDR3 has 13 amino acids. Germline V CDR1 and CDR2: MNHEY, SMNVEV (reference sequence). V lost 5 bases and J 5 bases, leaving 13 bases between the germline ends. In DNA form, the CDR3 reads TGTGCCAGCAGTGACGACCTAGCAAACGAGCAGTACTTC. Its protein product is CASSDDLANEQYF.

The rearrangement links TRBV19 to TRBJ1-5; D not resolved. Trimming took 0 bases from V and 4 from J, leaving 16 bases between them. Per germline, CDR1 LNHDA and CDR2 SQIVND (reference sequence). The CDR3 totals 17 residues. CDR3 nucleotide sequence: TGTGCCAGTAGTATAGATCCCCGGGGATTAAGGAATCAGCCCCAGCATTTT. As protein: CASSIDPRGLRNQPQHF.

The genes are TRBV18 and TRBJ2-5; 9 nucleotides agree with TRBD2. After removal of 1 base from V and 2 bases from J, the junction contained 8 bases not matched to a gene. In germline, CDR1 is KGHSH, CDR2 LQKENI. This CDR3 is built from 17 residues. The CDR3 loop reads CASSPLGLAGIQETQYF. The CDR3 DNA sequence: TGTGCCAGCTCACCACTCGGGCTAGCGGGGATACAAGAGACCCAGTACTTC.

The rearrangement links TRBV19 to TRBJ2-1; TRBD2 aligns across 7 bases. V lost 6 bases and J lost 8; bases outside the gene matches: 7. The germline V gene has CDR1 LNHDA and CDR2 SQIVND (reference sequence). CDR3 size: 13 residues. The CDR3 coding sequence is TGTGCCAGTAGGCTGCGGGGAGGGGATGAGCAGTTCTTC. Protein product: CASRLRGGDEQFF.

This rearrangement joins TRBV5-4 to TRBJ1-2; 7 bases align to TRBD1. The junction had 2 bases not matched to a gene; V was cut back by 0 bases and J by 6 bases. CDR3 length: 13 amino acids. From germline, CDR1 is SGHNT and CDR2 YYREEE (reference sequence). CDR3 in amino acids: CASSLDRGHGYTF. The CDR3, as DNA: TGTGCCAGCAGCTTGGACAGGGGTCATGGCTACACCTTC. Drawing the rest from reference TRBV5-4 and TRBJ1-2, the complete variable domain is ETGVTQSPTHLIKTRGQQVTLRCSSQSGHNTVSWYQQALGQGPQFIFQYYREEENGRGNFPPRFSGLQFPNYSSELNVNALELDDSALYLCASSLDRGHGYTFGSGTRLTVV.

In its sample, this clone was seen once. This chain uses TRBV2 with TRBJ2-3; D is ambiguous. Germline V gives CDR1 SNHLY, CDR2 FYNNEI. The CDR3 sequence is 13 residues long. Trimming shortened V by 2 bases and J by 2 bases, and 5 bases separated the two germline ends. The CDR3 DNA reads as TGTGCCAGCAGTGAAATAAACACAGATACGCAGTATTTT. Protein product: CASSEINTDTQYF.

This clone came up once. V is TRBV11-3 and J is TRBJ2-3; unclear D gene. The length of the CDR3 is 13 residues. With 1 base removed from V and 1 base from J, the gap between germline ends came to 3 bases. CDR1 is SGHNT and CDR2 is YENEEA in the germline V gene. CDR3: CASSLAGTDTQYF. For the CDR3, the DNA is TGTGCCAGCAGCTTAGCCGGCACAGATACGCAGTATTTT. Filled out from reference TRBV11-3 and TRBJ2-3, the complete variable domain reads EAGVVQSPRYKIIEKKQPVAFWCNPISGHNTLYWYLQNLGQGPELLIRYENEEAVDDSQLPKDRFSAERLKGVDSTLKIQPAELGDSAVYLCASSLAGTDTQYFGPGTRLTVL.

The rearrangement links TRBV29-1 to TRBJ2-7; 8 bases fit TRBD2. V shed 3 bases and J 2 bases; nucleotides not matched to a gene: 3. The germline CDR1 and CDR2 sequences are SQVTM and ANQGSEA. The CDR3 length is 13 residues. Here the CDR3 reads CSVEPAGAYEQYF. As DNA, the CDR3 is TGCAGCGTTGAGCCAGCGGGGGCCTACGAGCAGTACTTC.

The genes are TRBV30 and TRBJ2-1; possibly TRBD2 for D (6 bases). This CDR3 is 13 amino acids long. V was pared by 3 bases and J by 8 bases, with 14 bases between. CDR1 GTSNPN and CDR2 SVGIG come from the germline V gene (reference sequence). As DNA, the CDR3 is TGTGCCTGGAGCGGGAGAGGGATGCATGAGCAGTTCTTC. The encoded protein is CAWSGRGMHEQFF.

The V gene is TRBV6-5, the J gene TRBJ1-1; D gene ambiguous. This CDR3 has 12 amino acids. Trimming cost V 10 bases and J 9 bases, with 18 bases left between them. CDR1 is MNHEY and CDR2 is SVGAGI in the germline V gene. The CDR3 nucleotides read TGTGCCACCCGGGTGGAGGGAACTCAAGCTTTCTTT. Translating it yields CATRVEGTQAFF.

The rearrangement joins TRBV4-1 to TRBJ2-5, with 10 bases identical to TRBD1. The CDR3 runs 19 residues. Germline CDR1 is MGHRA and CDR2 is YSYEKL. V shed 0 bases and J 5 bases; nucleotides not matched to a gene: 15. As DNA, the CDR3 is TGCGCCAGCAGCCAAGATGGGTCCGGGACAGGGGCCCGGGGGGAGACCCAGTACTTC. The encoded protein is CASSQDGSGTGARGETQYF.

The genes are TRBV24-1 and TRBJ2-1; TRBD1 matches 12 bases. With 7 bases clipped from V and 0 bases from J, the junction kept 12 bases outside the gene matches. The CDR3 runs to 19 residues. Germline V gene data show CDR1 as KGHDR and CDR2 as SFDVKD. CDR3 loop: CATSTGTGGHLASYNEQFF. CDR3 nucleotide sequence: TGTGCCACCAGCACCGGGACAGGGGGCCATCTAGCCTCCTACAATGAGCAGTTCTTC.

The V call is TRBV6-2 or TRBV6-3, the J call TRBJ1-2; D not resolved. V was cut by 2 bases and J by 2 bases, with 9 bases left in between. The CDR3 extends over 14 amino acids. Per the germline V gene, CDR1 is MNHEY and CDR2 is SVGEGT. CDR3 sequence: CASSYPLSNYGYTF. The CDR3 region has the DNA TGTGCCAGCAGTTACCCACTGAGCAACTATGGCTACACCTTC.

This clone was counted a single time. The chain joins TRBV18 to TRBJ2-2; 9 nucleotides align to TRBD1. The CDR3 totals 16 residues. Germline assignment: CDR1 KGHSH and CDR2 LQKENI. Trimming took 4 bases from V and 3 from J; bases not matched to a gene: 6. CDR3: CASSLGQGTYTGELFF. The CDR3 bases are TGTGCCAGCTCACTAGGACAGGGGACCTACACCGGGGAGCTGTTTTTT.

DNA of the CDR3: TGTGCCACCAGTGATCCGACAGGGTCCTATGGCTACACCTTC. This sequence encodes CATSDPTGSYGYTF. The chain combines TRBV24-1 with TRBJ1-2; TRBD1 aligns across 7 bases. The CDR3 runs 14 residues. CDR1 KGHDR and CDR2 SFDVKD come from the germline V gene. The trim removed 3 bases at V and 4 bases at J, leaving 4 bases unmatched.

The chain has TRBV12-2 and TRBJ1-2; TRBD1 is taken as the D call from the table, unchecked against the DNA. TRBV12-2 is reported as a pseudogene. This CDR3 is 16 amino acids long. In nucleotides, the CDR3 is TGTGCAAGTCGCTTAACAAGGGACGGCAGGGGGGACGGCTACACCTTC. Its translation: CASRLTRDGRGDGYTF.